This entry lists 17 T cell receptor beta chains sequenced from one sample in a study of PD-L1 blockade in urothelial cancer. Sequencing used immunoSEQ multiplex PCR; TCRdb keeps in-frame clones, though not all of them. The sample lists more than 35,000 clones, about a third seen once, with 8% to 9% in the top ten. Here the sequenced sample was tumor tissue, taken before atezolizumab (anti-PD-L1) treatment. These receptors all stem from a man aged 60 to 69 with urothelial cancer.

The V call is TRBV5-1, the J call TRBJ2-6, with D perhaps matching TRBD1 (6 bases). The CDR3 loop spans 18 amino acids. Per germline, CDR1 SGHRS and CDR2 YFSETQ. Trimming took 1 base from V and 0 from J, leaving 14 bases between them. In nucleotides, the CDR3 is TGCGCCAGCAGCTTGCGACAGGTCTCGAGCTCTGGGGCCAACGTCCTGACTTTC. This sequence encodes CASSLRQVSSSGANVLTF. Together with reference TRBV5-1 and TRBJ2-6, the CDR3 gives the full variable domain: KAGVTQTPRYLIKTRGQQVTLSCSPISGHRSVSWYQQTPGQGLQFLFEYFSETQRNKGNFPGRFSGRQFSNSRSEMNVSTLELGDSALYLCASSLRQVSSSGANVLTFGAGSRLTVL.

The chain links TRBV6-8 to TRBJ1-5, with TRBD1 as a possible D gene (5 bases). V gave up 4 bases and J gave up 0 bases, with 10 bases separating them. This CDR3 is built from 15 residues. Per the germline V gene, CDR1 is MNHGY and CDR2 is SAAAGT. CDR3 protein: CASSFQGNSNQPQHF. CDR3 nucleotide sequence: TGTGCCAGCAGTTTCCAGGGTAATAGCAATCAGCCCCAGCATTTT.

The chain couples TRBV5-1 to TRBJ2-2; 8 nucleotides agree with TRBD1. The junction had 3 bases not matched to a gene; V was cut back by 1 base and J by 1 base. CDR1 and CDR2 (germline): SGHRS, YFSETQ. The CDR3 covers 16 residues. The CDR3 region has the DNA TGCGCCAGCAGCTTGAGCGGACAGGGGAACACCGGGGAGCTGTTTTTT. It yields the protein CASSLSGQGNTGELFF.

The chain combines TRBV5-1 with TRBJ2-7, with D possibly matching TRBD1 (5 bases). CDR3 length: 15 residues. V dropped 0 bases and J dropped 6 bases, with 16 bases sitting between them. Germline CDR1 is SGHRS and CDR2 is YFSETQ. The CDR3 loop is CASSLGNAGKGEQYF. In DNA, the CDR3 is TGCGCCAGCAGCTTGGGGAATGCAGGGAAGGGCGAGCAGTACTTC.

The gene calls are TRBV5-1 and TRBJ1-4; 12 bases match TRBD1. This CDR3 region has 15 residues. The V and J ends lost 4 bases and 10 bases, in that order; junction bases with no gene match: 8. Germline CDR1 is SGHRS and CDR2 is YFSETQ. The CDR3 nucleotides read TGCGCCAGCAGCGGAACCGGGACAGGGGGCGGAAAACTGTTTTTT. It yields the protein CASSGTGTGGGKLFF. The complete variable domain, with remaining parts taken from reference TRBV5-1 and TRBJ1-4, reads KAGVTQTPRYLIKTRGQQVTLSCSPISGHRSVSWYQQTPGQGLQFLFEYFSETQRNKGNFPGRFSGRQFSNSRSEMNVSTLELGDSALYLCASSGTGTGGGKLFFGSGTQLSVL.

This clone was observed at least ten times. This chain links TRBV6-8 with TRBJ2-1; no reliable D call. There are 14 residues in the CDR3. V lost 2 bases and J 5 bases, leaving 10 bases between the germline ends. Germline values: CDR1 MNHGY, CDR2 SAAAGT. This CDR3 is CASSYPRQNNEQFF. Written as DNA, the CDR3 is TGTGCCAGCAGTTACCCCCGRCAAAACAATGAGCAGTTCTTC.

In DNA, the CDR3 is TGCGCCAGCAGTAATAGACAGGGGGCGTTTGGCTACACCTTC. The encoded protein is CASSNRQGAFGYTF. The genes are TRBV5-1 and TRBJ1-2, with 10 bases identical to TRBD1. The V segment lost 5 bases and the J segment 7 bases; nucleotides outside the gene matches: 8. CDR3 size: 14 residues. CDR1 is SGHRS and CDR2 is YFSETQ in the germline V gene. Together with reference TRBV5-1 and TRBJ1-2, the CDR3 gives the full variable domain: KAGVTQTPRYLIKTRGQQVTLSCSPISGHRSVSWYQQTPGQGLQFLFEYFSETQRNKGNFPGRFSGRQFSNSRSEMNVSTLELGDSALYLCASSNRQGAFGYTFGSGTRLTVV.

This clone was seen repeatedly, ten times or more. The V call is TRBV6-8, the J call TRBJ2-3; 8 bases map to TRBD2. The germline CDR1 and CDR2 sequences are MNHGY and SAAAGT. J gave up 2 bases and V 5 bases, and 6 bases lay outside the gene matches. This CDR3 is built from 15 residues. The DNA for the CDR3 is TGTGCCAGCAGTGGGCGGGGGGCCCTCACAGATACGCAGTATTTT. Translated, it gives CASSGRGALTDTQYF.

The chain joins TRBV30 to TRBJ1-1; D remains unclear. The CDR3 covers 12 residues. Germline CDR1 GTSNPN, CDR2 SVGIG (reference sequence). Trimming stripped 0 bases from V and 7 bases from J, with 9 bases between. Here the CDR3 reads CAWSVRSDEAFF. The CDR3 coding sequence is TGTGCCTGGAGTGTACGGTCAGATGAAGCTTTCTTT.

The chain recombines TRBV6-8 with TRBJ1-4; D remains unclear. Germline CDR1 MNHGY, CDR2 SAAAGT. CDR3 size: 13 residues. V was shortened by 4 bases and J by 8 bases, with 11 bases between the two germline ends. CDR3 protein: CASSSSEGEKLFF. In DNA, the CDR3 is TGTGCCAGCAGTTCCTCAGAGGGAGAAAAACTGTTTTTT.

This clone has just a few counts. V is TRBV19 and J is TRBJ2-1; 8 positions match TRBD2. Germline V lookup: CDR1 LNHDA, CDR2 SQIVND (reference sequence). V dropped 3 bases and J dropped 8; count of bases not matched to a gene: 9. The CDR3 has 15 residues. CDR3 DNA sequence: TGTGCCAGTAGTATGCCAGCGGGAGTGGTGGATGAGCAGTTCTTC. This translates into CASSMPAGVVDEQFF.

As for this clone: Other nucleotide sequences from this sample produce the same CDR3. The chain uses TRBV29-1 and TRBJ1-2; 12 bases agree with TRBD1. J was trimmed by 7 bases and V by 6 bases; bases with no gene match: 6. The CDR3 contains 13 residues. CDR1 SQVTM and CDR2 ANQGSEA come from the germline V gene. This chain's CDR3 is CSVLGQGATGYTF. CDR3 DNA sequence: TGCAGCGTACTGGGACAGGGGGCGACTGGCTACACCTTC.

This clone was counted ten times or more. The read ends 1 residue shy of where the CDR3 ends; the end is completed using the germline J gene. The V call is TRBV10-3, the J call TRBJ1-2, with 11 bases fitting TRBD1. V shed 1 base, J shed 2 bases, and the junction held 3 bases outside the gene matches. The germline gives CDR1 ENHRY, CDR2 SYGVKD. This CDR3 has 16 residues. The sequenced CDR3 bases are TGTGCCATCAGTGAGTTGGACAGGGGGCCGAACTATGGCTACACC. It encodes CAISELDRGPNYGYT. The whole CDR3 sequence is CAISELDRGPNYGYTF.

This clone was seen a few times. J is TRBJ1-2 and V is TRBV6-8; 7 bases are a match to TRBD1. The CDR3 totals 16 residues. Germline values: CDR1 MNHGY, CDR2 SAAAGT. V was pared by 6 bases and J by 7 bases, with 17 bases of the junction left unmatched. The CDR3 region is CASRRSTGASGGGYTF. DNA for the CDR3: TGTGCCAGCAGACGCTCGACAGGCGCCTCAGGGGGTGGCTACACCTTC.

This sequence joins TRBV28 and TRBJ1-2; TRBD1 matches 7 bases. The CDR3 runs 13 residues. CDR1 and CDR2 (germline): MDHEN, SYDVKM. The V gene end was trimmed by 7 bases and the J gene end by 2 bases; junction bases not matched to a gene: 4. CDR3 region: CASMSGQNYGYTF. In nucleotides, the CDR3 is TGTGCCAGCATGTCGGGACAGAACTATGGCTACACCTTC.

This clone was counted many times. This chain uses TRBV9 with TRBJ2-6; 9 bases map to TRBD1. V dropped 4 bases and J dropped 4; count of bases not matched to a gene: 12. The CDR3 runs 18 residues. Germline CDR1 SGDLS, CDR2 YYNGEE. CDR3 region: CASSPLGQGSSGANVLTF. CDR3 in DNA: TGTGCCAGCAGCCCCTTGGGACAGGGCTCTTCCGGGGCCAACGTCCTGACTTTC.

This clone was seen only a few times. V usage is TRBV11-3 and J usage is TRBJ2-1, with 9 bases lining up with TRBD2. In germline, CDR1 is SGHNT, CDR2 YENEEA. This CDR3 has 16 residues. After removal of 2 bases from V and 8 bases from J, the junction contained 10 bases not matched to a gene. The CDR3 loop reads CASSLRASGNMDEQFF. The CDR3 DNA reads TGTGCCAGCAGCTTACGGGCTAGCGGGAACATGGATGAGCAGTTCTTC.